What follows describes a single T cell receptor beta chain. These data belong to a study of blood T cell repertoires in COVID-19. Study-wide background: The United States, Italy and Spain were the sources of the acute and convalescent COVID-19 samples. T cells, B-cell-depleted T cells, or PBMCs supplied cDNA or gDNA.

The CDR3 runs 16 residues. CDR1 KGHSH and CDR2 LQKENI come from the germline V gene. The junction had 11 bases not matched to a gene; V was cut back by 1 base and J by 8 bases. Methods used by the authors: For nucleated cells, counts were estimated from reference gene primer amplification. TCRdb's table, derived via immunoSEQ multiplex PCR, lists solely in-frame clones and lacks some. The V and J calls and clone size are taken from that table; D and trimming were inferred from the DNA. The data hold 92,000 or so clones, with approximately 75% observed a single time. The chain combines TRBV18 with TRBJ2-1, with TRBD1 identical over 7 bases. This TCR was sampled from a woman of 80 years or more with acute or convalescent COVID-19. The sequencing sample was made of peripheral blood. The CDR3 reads CASSPQGALAADEQFF. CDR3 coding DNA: TGTGCCAGCTCACCACAGGGGGCGCTGGCCGCTGATGAGCAGTTCTTC.